The source of this T cell receptor (beta chain) is a study of T cells in localized non-small cell lung cancer. Findings and limits, study-wide: When the top 100 tumor clones were examined, a median around 50 of them also appeared in the adjacent lung, which was paired and uninvolved. Among the tissues sampled, uninvolved adjacent lung had the highest T cell clonality, above tumor. Density of T cells in blood, when higher, went with longer overall survival.

To note about this clone: Its specificity is not known.

J lost 7 bases, V lost 4 bases, and 7 bases had no gene match. CDR1 MGHDK and CDR2 SYGVNS come from the germline V gene. CDR3 length: 16 residues. Assay used: immunoSEQ multiplex PCR; TCRdb lists only in-frame clones, some missing. This table holds under 3,500 clones, about 28% found once. Sequenced here: lung tumor tissue, sampled before any cancer treatment. The TCR comes from a man aged 40 to 70 with stage II squamous cell lung carcinoma. V and J are TRBV25-1 and TRBJ2-2; 12 bases agree with TRBD1. The CDR3 nucleotides read TGTGCCAGCAGTGTCAGAGGGACAGGGGGCCTCGGGGAGCTGTTTTTT. Protein sequence: CASSVRGTGGLGELFF.